This TCR beta chain was captured by sequencing in a study of blood T cells in healthy people across ages (dated by TCRdb to the mid-2010s). At the level of the whole study: In model experiments, template switching captured about one uniquely barcoded TCR beta cDNA molecule for every two T cells. The study measured age-related changes in TCR beta repertoire diversity using deep sequencing normalized with unique cDNA molecular identifiers. The donors were split into four age groups: young (average 16 years), middle-aged (roughly 39), aged (over 55) and long-lived (roughly 80). To avoid experimental bias, donors of different ages were distributed randomly across sequencing lanes. Two additional independent replicas of 1 million unique cDNA reads from the same blood draw were analyzed for two donors (one aged 18 to 30 and one aged 80 or older). Beyond this particular receptor, the publication reports: Because donor CMV infection status was unknown, age-related changes in expanded clonotypes were potentially confounded. Compared with the aged group, more naive CD4+ T cells, fewer expanded clones and increased TCR diversity were shown by the long-lived group, suggesting age selection. Estimates of total diversity based on one million sequenced T cells were regarded as lower bounds and as underestimates. Because profiling used bulk unsorted PBMCs, naive and antigen-experienced compartments could not be compared conclusively. As age increased, observed TCR beta diversity per million T cells dropped in a roughly linear way, and a significant reduction was already evident by age roughly 40. There was a strong correlation between observed TCR beta diversity and the percentage of naive T cells measured by flow cytometry.

As encoded in the germline V gene, CDR1 is ENHRY while CDR2 is SYGVKD. The CDR3, cysteine through phenylalanine, is 16 amino acids long. The sequence is cut down to CDR3 DNA, 48 bases in frame from base 1. Compared with germline, V lacks 0 bases and J lacks 3 bases; bases without a gene match: 2. This clonotype was detected only a few times. The antigen this receptor binds is unknown. Per-base quality was not reported, and no clone a single base away is much larger than it. The library was made by 5' RACE. TCRdb records Illumina HiSeq 2500 as the sequencer. A second PCR of roughly 6 to 11 cycles was run with a J-beta primer mix and a sample-barcoded 5' primer. A template-switch 5' adaptor carrying 12 random nucleotides introduced a unique molecular identifier onto each TCR beta cDNA molecule. Each sample yielded at least 3 million CDR3-containing paired-end reads. First-strand cDNA was synthesized from all RNA with the Mint cDNA synthesis kit, primed by a TRBC-specific oligonucleotide. After uracil-DNA glycosylase treatment, a first 18-cycle PCR used universal primers M1SS and BC2_uni_R on all cDNA. On the authors' methods: Each sample was normalized by randomly selecting 1 million high-quality reads, each carrying a distinct molecular identifier. Instead of being binned into consensus sequences, reads that shared molecular identifiers were thrown out. MiTCR, run with a Q25 quality threshold and the strictest error-elimination algorithm, handled CDR3 identification, clonotype clustering and error correction. Lower-bound total TCR beta diversity was estimated with a nonparametric unseen species model using Euler transformation. TCRdb cleaned the public reads at Q25 with fastp, built clones with MiXCR and kept in-frame beta chains. CDR3 protein duplicates are merged, each entry listing the most common genes and DNA. The V and J calls shown here were made by TCRdb, not taken from the authors' results. The sample table lists about 1.1 million distinct CDR3 sequences, 35% to 45% of them with a count of one. The ten largest clones add up to about an eighth of the sample.

Systemically healthy Caucasian individuals from Russia, around 38 in total and aged about 6 to 95 years, were included as donors. Around 10 milliliters of peripheral blood were collected from each donor into EDTA-treated Vacutainer tubes. Ficoll-Paque density-gradient centrifugation was used to isolate PBMCs, with at least 6.5 million per sample. Trizol reagent was used to extract total RNA from PBMCs, with at least 5 micrograms per sample. Naive CD45RAhigh/CD27high T cell percentages were measured by flow cytometry on a PBMC aliquot from every donor. This TCR was recovered from a man between 18 and 29 years old in good health. Sequencing input: blood. The V and J genes are TRBV10-3 and TRBJ2-1, and 10 junction bases match TRBD2. The DNA is as follows: TGTGCCATCAGTGAGTCGCCTAGCGGGGGCTACAATGAGCAGTTCTTC. Translation gives CAISESPSGGYNEQFF.